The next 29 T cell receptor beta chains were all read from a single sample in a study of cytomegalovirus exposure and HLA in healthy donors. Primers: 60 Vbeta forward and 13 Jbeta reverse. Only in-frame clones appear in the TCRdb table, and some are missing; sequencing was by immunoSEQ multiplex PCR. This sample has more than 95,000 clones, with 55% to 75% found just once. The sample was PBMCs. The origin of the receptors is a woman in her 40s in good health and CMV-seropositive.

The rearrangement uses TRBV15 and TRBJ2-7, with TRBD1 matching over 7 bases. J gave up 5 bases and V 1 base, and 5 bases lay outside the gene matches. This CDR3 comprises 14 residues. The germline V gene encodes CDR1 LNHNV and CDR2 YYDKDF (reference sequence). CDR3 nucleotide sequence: TGTGCCACCAGCAGAGGGGAAGGGGGCCACGAGCAGTACTTC. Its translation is CATSRGEGGHEQYF. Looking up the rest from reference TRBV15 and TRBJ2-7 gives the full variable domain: DAMVIQNPRYQVTQFGKPVTLSCSQTLNHNVMYWYQQKSSQAPKLLFHYYDKDFNNEADTPDNFQSRRPNTSFCFLDIRSPGLGDTAMYLCATSRGEGGHEQYFGPGTRLTVT.

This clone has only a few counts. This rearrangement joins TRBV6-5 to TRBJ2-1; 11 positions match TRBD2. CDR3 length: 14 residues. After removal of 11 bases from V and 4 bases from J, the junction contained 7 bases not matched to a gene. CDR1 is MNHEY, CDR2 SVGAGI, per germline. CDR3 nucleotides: TGTGCCTCCGCTAGCGGGAGGCTTTACAATGAGCAGTTCTTC. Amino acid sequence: CASASGRLYNEQFF.

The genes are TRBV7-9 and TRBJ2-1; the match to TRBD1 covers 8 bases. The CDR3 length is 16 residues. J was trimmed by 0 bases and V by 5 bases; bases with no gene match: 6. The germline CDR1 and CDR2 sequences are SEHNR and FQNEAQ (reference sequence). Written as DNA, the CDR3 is TGTGCCAGCAGCAAGGTTACAGGGGGCTCCTACAATGAGCAGTTCTTC. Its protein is CASSKVTGGSYNEQFF.

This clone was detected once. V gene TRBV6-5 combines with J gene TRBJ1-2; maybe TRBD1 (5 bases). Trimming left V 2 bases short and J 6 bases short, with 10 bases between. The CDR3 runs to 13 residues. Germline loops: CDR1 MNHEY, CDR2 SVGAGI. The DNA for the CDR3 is TGTGCCAGCAGTTACAAGGCAGGGCATGGCTACACCTTC. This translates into CASSYKAGHGYTF.

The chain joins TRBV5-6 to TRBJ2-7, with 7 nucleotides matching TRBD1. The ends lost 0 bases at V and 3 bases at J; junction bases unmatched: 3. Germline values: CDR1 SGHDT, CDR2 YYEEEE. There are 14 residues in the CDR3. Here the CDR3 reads CASSLGDSLYEQYF. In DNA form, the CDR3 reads TGTGCCAGCAGCTTGGGGGACAGCCTCTACGAGCAGTACTTC.

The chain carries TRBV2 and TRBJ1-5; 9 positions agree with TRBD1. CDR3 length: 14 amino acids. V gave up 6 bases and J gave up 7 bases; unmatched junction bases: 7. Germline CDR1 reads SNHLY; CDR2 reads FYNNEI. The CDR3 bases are TGTGCCAGCAGCGGGACAGGGTCTGGACAGCCCCAGCATTTT. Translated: CASSGTGSGQPQHF.

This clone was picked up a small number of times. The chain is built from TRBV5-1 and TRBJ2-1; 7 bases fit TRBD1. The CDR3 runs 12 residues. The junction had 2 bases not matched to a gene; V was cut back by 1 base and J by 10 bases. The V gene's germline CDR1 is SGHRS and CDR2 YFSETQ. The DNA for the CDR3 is TGCGCCAGCAGCTTGCGACAGGGAGAGCAGTTCTTC. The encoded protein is CASSLRQGEQFF. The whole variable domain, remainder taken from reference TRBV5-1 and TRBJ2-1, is KAGVTQTPRYLIKTRGQQVTLSCSPISGHRSVSWYQQTPGQGLQFLFEYFSETQRNKGNFPGRFSGRQFSNSRSEMNVSTLELGDSALYLCASSLRQGEQFFGPGTRLTVL.

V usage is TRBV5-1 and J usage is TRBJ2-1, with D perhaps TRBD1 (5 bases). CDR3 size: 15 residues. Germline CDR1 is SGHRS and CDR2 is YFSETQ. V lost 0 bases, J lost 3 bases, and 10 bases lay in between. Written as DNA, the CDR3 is TGCGCCAGCAGCTTGGTAGGGGTTTACTACAATGAGCAGTTCTTC. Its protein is CASSLVGVYYNEQFF.

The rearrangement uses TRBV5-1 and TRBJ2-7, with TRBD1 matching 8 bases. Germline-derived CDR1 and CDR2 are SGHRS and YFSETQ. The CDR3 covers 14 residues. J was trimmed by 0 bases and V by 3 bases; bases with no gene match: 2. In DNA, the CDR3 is TGCGCCAGCAGCTGGGACAGGAGCTCCTACGAGCAGTACTTC. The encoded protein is CASSWDRSSYEQYF. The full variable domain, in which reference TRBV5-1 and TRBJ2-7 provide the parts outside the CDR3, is KAGVTQTPRYLIKTRGQQVTLSCSPISGHRSVSWYQQTPGQGLQFLFEYFSETQRNKGNFPGRFSGRQFSNSRSEMNVSTLELGDSALYLCASSWDRSSYEQYFGPGTRLTVT.

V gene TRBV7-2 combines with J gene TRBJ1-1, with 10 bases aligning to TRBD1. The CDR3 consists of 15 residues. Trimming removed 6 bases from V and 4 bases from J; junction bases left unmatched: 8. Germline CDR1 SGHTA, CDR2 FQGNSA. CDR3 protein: CASRPFWTGGTEAFF. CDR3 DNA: TGTGCCAGCAGACCCTTCTGGACAGGGGGCACTGAAGCTTTCTTT.

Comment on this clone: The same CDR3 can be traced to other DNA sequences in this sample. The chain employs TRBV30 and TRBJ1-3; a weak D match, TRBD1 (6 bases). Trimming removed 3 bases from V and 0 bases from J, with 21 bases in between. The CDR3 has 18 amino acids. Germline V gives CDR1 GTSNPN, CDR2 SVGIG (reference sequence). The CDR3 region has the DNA TGTGCCTGGAGCTTCAGATCGCATCAGGGGAGCTCTGGAAACACCATATATTTT. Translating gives CAWSFRSHQGSSGNTIYF.

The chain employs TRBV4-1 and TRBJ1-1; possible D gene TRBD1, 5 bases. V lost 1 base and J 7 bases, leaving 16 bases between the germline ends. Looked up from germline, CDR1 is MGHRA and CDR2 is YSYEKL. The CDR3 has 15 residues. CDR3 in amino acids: CASSQVPGWRGEAFF. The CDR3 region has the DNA TGCGCCAGCAGCCAAGTTCCGGGTTGGAGGGGTGAAGCTTTCTTT.

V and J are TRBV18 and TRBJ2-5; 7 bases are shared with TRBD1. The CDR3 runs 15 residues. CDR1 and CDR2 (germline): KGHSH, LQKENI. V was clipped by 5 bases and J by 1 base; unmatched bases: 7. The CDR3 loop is CASSTGQLFQETQYF. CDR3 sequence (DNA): TGTGCCAGCTCAACGGGACAGCTATTCCAAGAGACCCAGTACTTC. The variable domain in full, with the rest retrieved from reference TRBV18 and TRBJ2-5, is NAGVMQNPRHLVRRRGQEARLRCSPMKGHSHVYWYRQLPEEGLKFMVYLQKENIIDESGMPKERFSAEFPKEGPSILRIQQVVRGDSAAYFCASSTGQLFQETQYFGPGTRLLVL.

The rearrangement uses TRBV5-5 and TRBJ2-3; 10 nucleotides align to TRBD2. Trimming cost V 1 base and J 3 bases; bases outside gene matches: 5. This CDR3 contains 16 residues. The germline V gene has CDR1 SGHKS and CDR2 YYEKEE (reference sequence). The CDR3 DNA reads TGTGCCAGCAGCTTGCCTAGCGGGAGAATTACAGATACGCAGTATTTT. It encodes CASSLPSGRITDTQYF.

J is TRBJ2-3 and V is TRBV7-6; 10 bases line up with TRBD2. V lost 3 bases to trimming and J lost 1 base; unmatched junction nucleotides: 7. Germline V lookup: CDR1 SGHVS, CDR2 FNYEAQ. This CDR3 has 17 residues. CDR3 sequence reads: CASSLRVAGGGTDTQYF. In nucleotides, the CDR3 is TGTGCCAGCAGCTTGAGGGTAGCGGGAGGAGGCACAGATACGCAGTATTTT.

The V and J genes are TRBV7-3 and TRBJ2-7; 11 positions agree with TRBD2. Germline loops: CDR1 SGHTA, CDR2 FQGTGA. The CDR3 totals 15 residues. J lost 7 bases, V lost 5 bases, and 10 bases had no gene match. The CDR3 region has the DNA TGTGCCAGCAGCCCCGAACTAGCGGGAGCGGGGGAGCAGTACTTC. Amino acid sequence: CASSPELAGAGEQYF.

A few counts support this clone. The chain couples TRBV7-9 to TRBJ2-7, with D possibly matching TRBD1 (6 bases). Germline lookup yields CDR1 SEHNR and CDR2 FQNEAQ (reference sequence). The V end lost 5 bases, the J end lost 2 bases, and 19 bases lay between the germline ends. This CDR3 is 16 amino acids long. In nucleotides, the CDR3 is TGTGCCAGCAGCCCATCGACAGGAATTAACGCCTACGAGCAGTACTTC. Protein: CASSPSTGINAYEQYF.

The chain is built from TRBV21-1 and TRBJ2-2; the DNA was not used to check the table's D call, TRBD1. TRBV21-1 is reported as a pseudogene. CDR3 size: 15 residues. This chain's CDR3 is CASNSDRQNTGELFF. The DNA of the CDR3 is TGTGCCAGCAACTCGGACAGGCAGAACACCGGGGAGCTGTTTTTT.

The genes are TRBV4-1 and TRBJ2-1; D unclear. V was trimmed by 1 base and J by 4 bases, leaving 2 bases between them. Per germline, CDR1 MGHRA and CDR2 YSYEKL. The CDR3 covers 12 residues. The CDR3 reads CASSQAYNEQFF. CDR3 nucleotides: TGCGCCAGCAGCCAAGCGTACAATGAGCAGTTCTTC.

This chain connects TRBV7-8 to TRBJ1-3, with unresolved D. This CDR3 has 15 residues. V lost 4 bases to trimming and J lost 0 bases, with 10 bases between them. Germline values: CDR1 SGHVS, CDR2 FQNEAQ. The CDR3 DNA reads TGTGCCAGCAGCTCGACGGGAGTCTCTGGAAACACCATATATTTT. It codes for CASSSTGVSGNTIYF.

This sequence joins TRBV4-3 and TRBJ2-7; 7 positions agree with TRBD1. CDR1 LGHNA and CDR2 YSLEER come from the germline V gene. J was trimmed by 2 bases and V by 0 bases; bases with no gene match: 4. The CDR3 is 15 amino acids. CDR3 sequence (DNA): TGCGCCAGCAGCCAAGATGAGGGGGCACCCTACGAGCAGTACTTC. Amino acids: CASSQDEGAPYEQYF.

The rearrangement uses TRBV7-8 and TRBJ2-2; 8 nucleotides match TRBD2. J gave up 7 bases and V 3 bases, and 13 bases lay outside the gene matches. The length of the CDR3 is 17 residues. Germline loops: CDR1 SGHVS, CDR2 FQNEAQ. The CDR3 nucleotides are TGTGCCAGCAGCTTGTTGATAGCGGGACGTGGGGGCGGGGAGCTGTTTTTT. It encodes CASSLLIAGRGGGELFF.

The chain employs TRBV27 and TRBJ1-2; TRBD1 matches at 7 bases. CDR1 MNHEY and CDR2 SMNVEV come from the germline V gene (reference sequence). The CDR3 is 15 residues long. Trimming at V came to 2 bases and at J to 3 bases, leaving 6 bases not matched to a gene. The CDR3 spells CASSLRGREHYGYTF. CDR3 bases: TGTGCCAGCAGTTTAAGGGGGCGGGAACACTATGGCTACACCTTC.

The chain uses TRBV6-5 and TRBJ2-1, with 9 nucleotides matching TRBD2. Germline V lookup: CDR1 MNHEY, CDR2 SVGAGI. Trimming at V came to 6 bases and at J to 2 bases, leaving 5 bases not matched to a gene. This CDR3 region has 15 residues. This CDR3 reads CASRARLAAYNEQFF. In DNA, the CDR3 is TGTGCCAGCAGGGCAAGACTAGCGGCCTACAATGAGCAGTTCTTC.

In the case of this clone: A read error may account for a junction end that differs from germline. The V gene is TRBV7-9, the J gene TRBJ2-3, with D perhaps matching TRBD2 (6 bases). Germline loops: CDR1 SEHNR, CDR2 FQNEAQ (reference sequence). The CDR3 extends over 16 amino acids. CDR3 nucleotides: TGTTCCAGCAGCTTAAGTGGTGGAGGGGTGAAAGATACGCAGTATTTT. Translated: CSSSLSGGGVKDTQYF.

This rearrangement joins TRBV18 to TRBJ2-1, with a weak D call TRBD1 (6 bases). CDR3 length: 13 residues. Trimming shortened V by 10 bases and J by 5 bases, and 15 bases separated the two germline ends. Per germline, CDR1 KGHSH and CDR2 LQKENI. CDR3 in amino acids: CATSWAGDNEQFF. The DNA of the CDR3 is TGTGCCACCTCCTGGGCAGGGGACAATGAGCAGTTCTTC. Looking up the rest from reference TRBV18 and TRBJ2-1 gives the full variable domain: NAGVMQNPRHLVRRRGQEARLRCSPMKGHSHVYWYRQLPEEGLKFMVYLQKENIIDESGMPKERFSAEFPKEGPSILRIQQVVRGDSAAYFCATSWAGDNEQFFGPGTRLTVL.

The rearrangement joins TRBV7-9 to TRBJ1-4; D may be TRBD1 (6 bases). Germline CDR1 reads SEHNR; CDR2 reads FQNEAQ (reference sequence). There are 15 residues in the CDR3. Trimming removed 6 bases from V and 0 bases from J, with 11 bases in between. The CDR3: CASSQEGATNEKLFF. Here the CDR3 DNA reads TGTGCCAGCAGTCAAGAGGGGGCAACTAATGAAAAACTGTTTTTT. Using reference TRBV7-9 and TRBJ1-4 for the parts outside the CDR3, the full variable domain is DTGVSQNPRHKITKRGQNVTFRCDPISEHNRLYWYRQTLGQGPEFLTYFQNEAQLEKSRLLSDRFSAERPKGSFSTLEIQRTEQGDSAMYLCASSQEGATNEKLFFGSGTQLSVL.

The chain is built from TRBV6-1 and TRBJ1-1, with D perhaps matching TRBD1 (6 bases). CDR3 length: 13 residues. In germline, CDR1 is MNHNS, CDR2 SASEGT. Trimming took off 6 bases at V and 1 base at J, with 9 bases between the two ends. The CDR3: CASRLQGNTEAFF. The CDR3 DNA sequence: TGTGCCAGCAGATTACAGGGGAACACTGAAGCTTTCTTT.

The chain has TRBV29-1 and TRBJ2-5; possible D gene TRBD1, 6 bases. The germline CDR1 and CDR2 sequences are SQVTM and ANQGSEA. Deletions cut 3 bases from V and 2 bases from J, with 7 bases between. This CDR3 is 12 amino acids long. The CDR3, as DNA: TGCAGCGTTGAGGACAGACAAGAGACCCAGTACTTC. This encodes CSVEDRQETQYF.